The rows below give T cell receptor beta chains drawn from one sample of a study of cytomegalovirus exposure and HLA in healthy donors. Sequencing used immunoSEQ multiplex PCR; TCRdb keeps in-frame clones, though not all of them. The profile shows 85,000 to 130,000 clones, 60% to 80% of them singletons. Material: PBMCs. These receptors all come from a woman between 18 and 30 years old in good health and CMV-seropositive. Each CDR3 is given with its conserved first and last residue. D genes are given only for firm matches. A row's size may be missing; if present it is once, few, many or a size class.

d_call	j_call	clone_size	v_call	cdr3_nt	cdr3_aa
NA	TRBJ2-2	NA	TRBV5-5	TGTGCCAGCAGCTTCTTGAACACCGGGGAGCTGTTTTTT	CASSFLNTGELFF
NA	TRBJ1-2	once	TRBV7-2	TGTGCCAGCAGCCAAGGGGAGGGTTCCTATGGCTACACCTTC	CASSQGEGSYGYTF
NA	TRBJ1-5	NA	TRBV18	TGTGCCAGCTCACCGGGGGCAGGAGGAATCGGCAATCAGCCCCAGCATTTT	CASSPGAGGIGNQPQHF
TRBD2	TRBJ2-7	NA	TRBV30	TGTGCCTGGAGTGTATCGGGAGGGAGCTCCTACGAGCAGTACTTC	CAWSVSGGSSYEQYF
NA	TRBJ1-6	NA	TRBV28	TGTGCCAGCAGTTTATGGGGCTGGGCACATAATTCACCCCTCCACTTT	CASSLWGWAHNSPLHF
NA	TRBJ2-2	NA	TRBV4-1	TGCGCCAGCCTTCGACTAGTCGGCGCCGGGGAGCTGTTTTTT	CASLRLVGAGELFF
TRBD1	TRBJ2-3	NA	TRBV7-9	TGTGCCAGCAGCGACAGGGGAGATACGCAGTATTTT	CASSDRGDTQYF
NA	TRBJ2-1	NA	TRBV18	TGTGCCAGCTCACCAGTCCCGGGGGAAGGTGAGCAGTTCTTC	CASSPVPGEGEQFF
NA	TRBJ2-6	NA	TRBV28	TGTGCCAGCAGCCCCCAGGTCTCTGGGGCCAACGTCCTGACTTTC	CASSPQVSGANVLTF
TRBD2	TRBJ2-7	NA	TRBV11-2	TGTGCCAGCAGCCGGGAGGTGGTTGGCGGGTGGTACGAGCAGTACTTC	CASSREVVGGWYEQYF
NA	TRBJ1-6	few	TRBV28	TGTGCCAGCACCCTCTCCGGGAATTCACCCCTCCACTTT	CASTLSGNSPLHF
NA	TRBJ2-5	NA	TRBV28	TGTGCCAGCAGGGCGGACAACCAAGAGACCCAGTACTTC	CASRADNQETQYF
NA	TRBJ1-1	NA	TRBV14	TGTGCCAGCAGCCGGGGGGGGAACACTGAAGCTTTCTTT	CASSRGGNTEAFF
NA	TRBJ1-2	NA	TRBV2	TGTGCCAGCCTAAGTGTCCGCATTTTCTATGGCTACACCTTC	CASLSVRIFYGYTF
NA	TRBJ2-7	NA	TRBV27	TGTGCCAGCAGTTTTAGGCAAGCCCCGGAGTACGAGCAGTACTTC	CASSFRQAPEYEQYF
NA	TRBJ1-1	NA	TRBV18	TGTGCCAGCTCACCGGAGCGGATGAACACTGAAGCTTTCTTT	CASSPERMNTEAFF
NA	TRBJ1-1	NA	TRBV11-2	TGTGCCAGCAGCTCGCCATACAGGGAGAACACTGAAGCTTTCTTT	CASSSPYRENTEAFF
TRBD1	TRBJ1-5	NA	TRBV10-3	TGTGCCATCAAGGGGGGGACAGGGAGTATGGACCAGCCCCAGCATTTT	CAIKGGTGSMDQPQHF
TRBD1	TRBJ2-7	NA	TRBV4-1	TGCGCCAGCAGCCAAGCCGGGACAGGGCTTTCCTACGAGCAGTACTTC	CASSQAGTGLSYEQYF
NA	TRBJ2-5	NA	TRBV2	TGTGCCAGCAGTGAGACTCCCCGAGAGACCCAGTACTTC	CASSETPRETQYF
TRBD2	TRBJ2-7	NA	TRBV10-3	TGTGCCATCAGCAGCGGGACTATCTCCTACGAGCAGTACTTC	CAISSGTISYEQYF
TRBD1	TRBJ2-4	NA	TRBV30	TGTGCCTGGAGTGACCTCGGACAGGGCGAAGCCAAGAACATTCAGTACTTC	CAWSDLGQGEAKNIQYF
NA	TRBJ1-2	NA	TRBV20-1	TGCAGTGCTAGATTCCGGGATGGCTACACCTTC	CSARFRDGYTF
TRBD1	TRBJ1-1	NA	TRBV28	TGTGCCAGCAGGGTCCGGGACAGGGCAGTGATGAACACTGAAGCTTTCTTT	CASRVRDRAVMNTEAFF
NA	TRBJ2-2	NA	TRBV10-3	TGTGCCATCCTCGAAGCCACGAACACCGGGGAGCTGTTTTTT	CAILEATNTGELFF
NA	TRBJ2-5	NA	TRBV6-5	TGTGCCAGCAGTTTCCAGTACCAAGAGACCCAGTACTTC	CASSFQYQETQYF
TRBD2	TRBJ2-7	NA	TRBV28	TGTGCCAGCCAGACTAGCGGGGGGGACTACGAGCAGTACTTC	CASQTSGGDYEQYF
TRBD1	TRBJ1-4	NA	TRBV9	TGTGCCAGCAGCGTGGGAGGACAGGGGGGCAATGAAAAACTGTTTTTT	CASSVGGQGGNEKLFF
TRBD2	TRBJ2-3	NA	TRBV27	TGTGCCAGCAGTTTAATGTCGTTCGGGAGGGGTACTACGCAGTATTTT	CASSLMSFGRGTTQYF
TRBD2	TRBJ2-1	NA	TRBV27	TGTGCCAGCAGTTCACTAGCGGGGTCCTACAATGAGCAGTTCTTC	CASSSLAGSYNEQFF
NA	TRBJ2-7	NA	TRBV30	TGTGCCTGGAGTCGGGATACCTACGAGCAGTACTTC	CAWSRDTYEQYF
NA	TRBJ1-1	NA	TRBV4-2	TGTGCCAGCAGCCAAGGACTGGGGCATCTGGGCACTGAAGCTTTCTTT	CASSQGLGHLGTEAFF
NA	TRBJ2-3	NA	TRBV5-1	TGCGCCAGCCGGCTACGGGGGTCCACAGATACGCAGTATTTT	CASRLRGSTDTQYF
NA	TRBJ2-3	NA	TRBV10-3	TGTGCCACCACGACAGGTAGCACAGATACGCAGTATTTT	CATTTGSTDTQYF
NA	TRBJ2-1	NA	TRBV6-5	TGTGCCAGCAGTTACCGGGGGAATGAGCAGTTCTTC	CASSYRGNEQFF
NA	TRBJ2-2	NA	TRBV18	TGTGCCAGCTCACCATTGGCAGGGAACACCGGGGAGCTGTTTTTT	CASSPLAGNTGELFF
TRBD1	TRBJ2-7	NA	TRBV25-1	TGTGCCAGCAGTGTGTGGACAGGGGCCTACGAGCAGTACTTC	CASSVWTGAYEQYF
TRBD1	TRBJ1-1	NA	TRBV7-2	TGTGCCAGCAGCTTAGCAGGGACAGTCTTCGGGGATTTCTTT	CASSLAGTVFGDFF
NA	TRBJ2-5	NA	TRBV9	TGTGCCAGCAGCACAACAGGGCCGGAGACCCAGTACTTC	CASSTTGPETQYF
NA	TRBJ1-5	NA	TRBV4-1	TGCGCCAGCAGCCAGATGAGGGGCAATCAGCCCCAGCATTTT	CASSQMRGNQPQHF
TRBD2	TRBJ2-7	once	TRBV4-1	TGCGCCAGCAGCCGCTTTCTTCCTAGCGGGAGTACCCACGAGCAGTACTTC	CASSRFLPSGSTHEQYF
NA	TRBJ2-2	NA	TRBV12-5	TGTGCTAGTGGTTTGGTACTACCCGGGTCCGGGGAGCTGTTTTTT	CASGLVLPGSGELFF
TRBD2	TRBJ2-1	NA	TRBV5-4	TGTGCCAGCAGCTTACAACAAGGGACTAGGGTCCCTAATGAGCAGTTCTTC	CASSLQQGTRVPNEQFF
NA	TRBJ1-2	NA	TRBV7-9	TGTGCCAGCAGTGTAGCTTATGGCTATGGCTACACCTTC	CASSVAYGYGYTF
NA	TRBJ2-1	few	TRBV30	TGTGCCTGGAGGGACTTCGTGGGGGGTAACAATGAGCAGTTCTTC	CAWRDFVGGNNEQFF
NA	TRBJ2-1	NA	TRBV29-1	TGCAGCGTTGATTCAGGGATATATGAGCAGTTCTTC	CSVDSGIYEQFF
NA	TRBJ2-3	NA	TRBV7-2	TGTGCCAGCAGCCAAGGTACAGGGCGCACAGATACGCAGTATTTT	CASSQGTGRTDTQYF
NA	TRBJ1-1	few	TRBV7-6	TGTGCCAGCAGCTTAGATGAGGGCGGCACTGAAGCTTTCTTT	CASSLDEGGTEAFF
NA	TRBJ1-1	NA	TRBV19	TGTGCCAGTAGTCTGGACAGAGTGAACACTGAAGCTTTCTTT	CASSLDRVNTEAFF
TRBD2	TRBJ2-7	NA	TRBV4-3	TGCGCCAGCAGCCAAGGGGTTAGCGGGAGTTCCTACGAGCAGTACTTC	CASSQGVSGSSYEQYF
TRBD1	TRBJ1-3	NA	TRBV6-6	TGTGCCAGCACCTGGCAGGGACAGGGAAACACCATATATTTT	CASTWQGQGNTIYF
TRBD1	TRBJ1-1	NA	TRBV14	TGTGCCAGCAGCCAAGGCCGGACAGGGGGTTTCATGAACACTGAAGCTTTCTTT	CASSQGRTGGFMNTEAFF
TRBD2	TRBJ2-1	NA	TRBV4-3	TGCGCCAGCAGCCAAGATCATCGGGGGGGTTCGCAGTTCTTC	CASSQDHRGGSQFF
TRBD1	TRBJ1-5	few	TRBV6-4	TGTGCCAGCAGGAGACAGGGTAAGCCCCAGCATTTT	CASRRQGKPQHF